Listed here are 31 T cell receptor beta chains from one sample, sequenced in a study of T cell responses to AZD1222 COVID-19 vaccine. Data came from immunoSEQ multiplex PCR; TCRdb stores just in-frame clones and leaves some out. This table holds tens of thousands of clones, 70% to 90% found once. This sample comprised peripheral blood, obtained on day 0 of AZD1222 vaccination. The source is an adult in good health.

The V gene is TRBV7-9, the J gene TRBJ1-1; unclear D gene. The CDR3 contains 12 residues. Germline V gene sequence: CDR1 SEHNR, CDR2 FQNEAQ (reference sequence). Trimming removed 5 bases at V and 7 bases at J, with 11 bases between. CDR3 protein: CASSRISLEAFF. CDR3 nucleotides: TGTGCCAGCAGCCGTATAAGTCTTGAAGCTTTCTTT.

CDR3 sequence reads: CASSLEVPDYGYTF. DNA for the CDR3: TGTGCCAGCAGCTTAGAAGTGCCGGACTATGGCTACACCTTC. The chain combines TRBV7-9 with TRBJ1-2; no definite D call. V dropped 1 base and J dropped 3 bases, with 9 bases sitting between them. CDR3 length: 14 amino acids. Per the germline V gene, CDR1 is SEHNR and CDR2 is FQNEAQ (reference sequence).

The V gene is TRBV5-6, the J gene TRBJ1-3; D gene unclear. Germline CDR1 and CDR2: SGHDT and YYEEEE. This CDR3 spans 15 amino acids. V shed 4 bases and J shed 9 bases, with 20 bases lying between them. DNA for the CDR3: TGTGCCAGCAGCCCCGCCCCCGGGAAAGGAGGCACCATATATTTT. It specifies CASSPAPGKGGTIYF.

The chain links TRBV18 to TRBJ2-7; no definite D call. V lost 2 bases and J lost 2, with 7 bases in between. This CDR3 is 13 amino acids long. CDR1 is KGHSH and CDR2 is LQKENI in the germline V gene. CDR3 sequence: CASSPSQTYEQYF. The CDR3 DNA is TGTGCCAGCTCACCAAGCCAGACCTACGAGCAGTACTTC.

The chain carries TRBV29-1 and TRBJ2-3; 12 bases are shared with TRBD2. The length of the CDR3 is 15 residues. Germline V gene sequence: CDR1 SQVTM, CDR2 ANQGSEA. V lost 1 base and J lost 4; bases outside the gene matches: 3. Here the CDR3 DNA reads TGCAGCGTTGAAGGACTAGCGGGGGTCCCAGATACGCAGTATTTT. It is translated as CSVEGLAGVPDTQYF.

A remark on this clone: This sample also contains other DNA sequences that code for the same CDR3. This chain uses TRBV5-1 with TRBJ2-1, with D unresolved. Germline lookup yields CDR1 SGHRS and CDR2 YFSETQ. Trimming pared 0 bases from V and 7 bases from J, leaving 8 bases between. There are 13 residues in the CDR3. CDR3 sequence reads: CASSLVLGNEQFF. Written as DNA, the CDR3 is TGCGCCAGCAGCTTGGTGTTGGGGAATGAGCAGTTCTTC. Full variable domain (remainder filled in from reference TRBV5-1 and TRBJ2-1): KAGVTQTPRYLIKTRGQQVTLSCSPISGHRSVSWYQQTPGQGLQFLFEYFSETQRNKGNFPGRFSGRQFSNSRSEMNVSTLELGDSALYLCASSLVLGNEQFFGPGTRLTVL.

The rearrangement joins TRBV25-1 to TRBJ2-3; 8 nucleotides agree with TRBD2. CDR3 size: 14 residues. Germline lookup yields CDR1 MGHDK and CDR2 SYGVNS. The trim removed 4 bases at V and 5 bases at J, leaving 5 bases unmatched. The CDR3 reads CASSASGSRDTQYF. CDR3 coding DNA: TGTGCCAGCAGTGCCAGCGGGAGTCGAGATACGCAGTATTTT.

The chain uses TRBV2 and TRBJ2-1, with unresolved D. V dropped 6 bases and J dropped 5 bases, with 5 bases sitting between them. CDR3 length: 11 amino acids. Germline V gives CDR1 SNHLY, CDR2 FYNNEI. The CDR3 nucleotides are TGTGCCAGCAGCACCCACAATGAGCAGTTCTTC. Translated: CASSTHNEQFF.

The chain employs TRBV5-6 and TRBJ1-1, with TRBD1 as a possible D gene (5 bases). The germline CDR1 and CDR2 sequences are SGHDT and YYEEEE. This CDR3 has 14 residues. With 4 bases removed from V and 4 bases from J, the gap between germline ends came to 14 bases. CDR3 sequence: CASSLLTGVTEAFF. The CDR3 DNA is TGTGCCAGCAGCCTGCTGACGGGGGTCACTGAAGCTTTCTTT.

This sequence joins TRBV20-1 and TRBJ2-7; TRBD1 matches at 10 bases. There are 14 residues in the CDR3. CDR1 is DFQATT and CDR2 is SNEGSKA in the germline V gene (reference sequence). The junction had 8 bases not matched to a gene; V was cut back by 3 bases and J by 6 bases. Here the CDR3 DNA reads TGCAGTGCTAGTTCCGGGACAGGGGCGGCCGAGCAGTACTTC. Translation gives CSASSGTGAAEQYF.

The chain joins TRBV28 to TRBJ1-2; a weak D match, TRBD1 (5 bases). Deletions cut 6 bases from V and 8 bases from J, with 13 bases between. This CDR3 contains 12 residues. CDR1 is MDHEN, CDR2 SYDVKM, per germline. CDR3: CASSSRPGGYTF. CDR3 nucleotide sequence: TGTGCCAGCAGCTCCAGACCAGGGGGCTACACCTTC.

J is TRBJ2-7 and V is TRBV19; D may correspond to TRBD1 or TRBD2 (5 bases each). V was trimmed by 7 bases and J by 3 bases, leaving 16 bases between them. The CDR3 consists of 14 residues. Per the germline V gene, CDR1 is LNHDA and CDR2 is SQIVND (reference sequence). CDR3 loop: CASNRAGANYEQYF. Here the CDR3 DNA reads TGTGCCAGTAATCGGGCCGGGGCCAACTACGAGCAGTACTTC.

This clone was observed many times. The CDR3 sequence: CASRLDFTVPNTGELFF. Here the CDR3 DNA reads TGTGCAAGTCGCCTAGACTTCACAGTCCCGAACACCGGGGAGCTGTTTTTT. The genes are TRBV12-2 and TRBJ2-2; TRBD1, the table's D call, was not compared with the DNA. TRBV12-2 is described as a pseudogene. The CDR3 spans 17 residues.

This chain links TRBV15 with TRBJ2-7, with D unclear. The V end was cut by 0 bases, the J end by 2 bases, with 8 bases between. Looked up from germline, CDR1 is LNHNV and CDR2 is YYDKDF (reference sequence). The CDR3 contains 14 residues. CDR3 sequence: CATSRDKGTYEQYF. CDR3 sequence (DNA): TGTGCCACCAGCAGAGATAAGGGAACCTACGAGCAGTACTTC. The whole variable domain, filled in from reference TRBV15 and TRBJ2-7, reads DAMVIQNPRYQVTQFGKPVTLSCSQTLNHNVMYWYQQKSSQAPKLLFHYYDKDFNNEADTPDNFQSRRPNTSFCFLDIRSPGLGDTAMYLCATSRDKGTYEQYFGPGTRLTVT.

The chain has TRBV5-5 and TRBJ1-1, with D unclear. This CDR3 region has 14 residues. V was pared by 0 bases and J by 5 bases, with 11 bases between. The germline CDR1 and CDR2 sequences are SGHKS and YYEKEE (reference sequence). This CDR3 reads CASSLDGVGTEAFF. In DNA form, the CDR3 reads TGTGCCAGCAGCTTGGATGGGGTCGGGACTGAAGCTTTCTTT.

The chain uses TRBV6-4 and TRBJ1-1, with D unresolved. CDR3 length: 13 amino acids. V gave up 7 bases and J gave up 2 bases, with 11 bases separating them. Per germline, CDR1 MRHNA and CDR2 SNTAGT. The CDR3 sequence: CASKSTSNTEAFF. The CDR3 DNA reads TGTGCCAGCAAGTCGACCTCTAACACTGAAGCTTTCTTT.

The genes are TRBV10-2 and TRBJ2-7; the D gene is possibly TRBD1 (6 bases). Trimming took 0 bases from V and 7 from J, leaving 13 bases between them. Germline loops: CDR1 WSHSY, CDR2 SAAADI. This CDR3 is built from 14 residues. The DNA of the CDR3 is TGCGCCAGCAGTGAGTCTATGGGGGCGAGGGAGCAGTACTTC. It is translated as CASSESMGAREQYF.

This clone appeared a single time. The chain recombines TRBV7-9 with TRBJ1-4; maybe TRBD1 (6 bases). The ends were cut back, 5 bases at V and 5 bases at J, with 15 bases in the middle. Germline CDR1 reads SEHNR; CDR2 reads FQNEAQ (reference sequence). This CDR3 has 15 residues. Here the CDR3 DNA reads TGTGCCAGCAGCACAGGGCCCGCGGGAAATGAAAAACTGTTTTTT. Its protein is CASSTGPAGNEKLFF. Full variable domain (rest looked up from reference TRBV7-9 and TRBJ1-4): DTGVSQNPRHKITKRGQNVTFRCDPISEHNRLYWYRQTLGQGPEFLTYFQNEAQLEKSRLLSDRFSAERPKGSFSTLEIQRTEQGDSAMYLCASSTGPAGNEKLFFGSGTQLSVL.

This chain joins TRBV5-6 and TRBJ1-1; a possible D gene is TRBD1 (6 bases). The CDR3 extends over 15 amino acids. Trimming took 3 bases from V and 5 from J, leaving 17 bases between them. The germline CDR1 and CDR2 sequences are SGHDT and YYEEEE. The CDR3 loop is CASSSAGGLGTEAFF. CDR3 DNA sequence: TGTGCCAGCAGCTCCGCGGGGGGCCTGGGGACTGAAGCTTTCTTT.

This clone was found once. The genes are TRBV19 and TRBJ2-3; D is possibly TRBD1 (6 bases). V dropped 3 bases and J dropped 6 bases, with 16 bases sitting between them. This CDR3 comprises 15 residues. CDR1 is LNHDA, CDR2 SQIVND, per germline (reference sequence). The CDR3 loop is CASSMAGRGEDTQYF. CDR3 sequence (DNA): TGTGCCAGTAGTATGGCGGGCAGGGGAGAGGATACGCAGTATTTT.

This chain links TRBV24-1 with TRBJ2-1, with 14 bases fitting TRBD2. CDR3 length: 18 residues. Germline trimming cut 2 bases from V and 0 bases from J; bases unmatched to any gene: 2. CDR1 and CDR2 from the germline V gene are KGHDR and SFDVKD. CDR3 in DNA: TGTGCCACCAGTGATTCCGGGACTAGCGGGAGCTCCTACAATGAGCAGTTCTTC. This gives the protein CATSDSGTSGSSYNEQFF.

This chain links TRBV7-2 with TRBJ2-5; 8 nucleotides align to TRBD2. V shed 1 base, J shed 4 bases, and the junction held 2 bases outside the gene matches. The CDR3 runs to 14 residues. Germline CDR1 is SGHTA and CDR2 is FQGNSA. This chain's CDR3 is CASSLGSGTETQYF. CDR3 DNA sequence: TGTGCCAGCAGCTTAGGTAGCGGGACAGAGACCCAGTACTTC.

This clone was observed a few times. This rearrangement joins TRBV5-1 to TRBJ2-1, with 10 bases matching TRBD2. Germline trimming cut 4 bases from V and 5 bases from J; bases unmatched to any gene: 6. The germline V gene encodes CDR1 SGHRS and CDR2 YFSETQ. The length of the CDR3 is 15 residues. Here the CDR3 DNA reads TGCGCCAGCAGCCCTAGCGGGAGTTCGGACAATGAGCAGTTCTTC. Protein product: CASSPSGSSDNEQFF.

This clone was observed a single time. CDR3 amino acids: CSAIGPYEQYF. The CDR3 DNA sequence: TGCAGTGCTATAGGGCCCTACGAGCAGTACTTC. This chain connects TRBV20-1 to TRBJ2-7; D not certain. The V gene lost 4 bases and the J gene lost 2 bases, with 6 bases spanning the gap. Per the germline V gene, CDR1 is DFQATT and CDR2 is SNEGSKA (reference sequence). This CDR3 is built from 11 residues.

V usage is TRBV7-2 and J usage is TRBJ1-5; perhaps TRBD1 as D (6 bases). The CDR3 length is 15 residues. V gave up 1 base and J gave up 5 bases, with 12 bases separating them. Germline V gene lookup returns CDR1 SGHTA and CDR2 FQGNSA. DNA for the CDR3: TGTGCCAGCAGCTTAGTCCCCAACAGGGATCAGCCCCAGCATTTT. Residues: CASSLVPNRDQPQHF.

J is TRBJ2-3 and V is TRBV4-3, with a possible D match to TRBD2 (7 bases). CDR1 LGHNA and CDR2 YSLEER come from the germline V gene. This CDR3 is built from 16 residues. With 1 base removed from V and 2 bases from J, the gap between germline ends came to 13 bases. The CDR3 sequence is CASSQVTGGPTDTQYF. Here the CDR3 DNA reads TGCGCCAGCAGCCAAGTAACGGGGGGCCCCACAGATACGCAGTATTTT.

The chain recombines TRBV24-1 with TRBJ1-4; D not resolved. Germline CDR1 reads KGHDR; CDR2 reads SFDVKD. The CDR3 has 12 amino acids. The germline V and J ends were trimmed by 4 bases and 5 bases, with 4 bases remaining between them. The CDR3: CATSDPNEKLFF. The CDR3 DNA reads as TGTGCCACCAGTGACCCCAATGAAAAACTGTTTTTT.

This chain uses TRBV7-3 with TRBJ1-2, with D possibly TRBD1 on 5 matching bases. Germline-derived CDR1 and CDR2 are SGHTA and FQGTGA. This CDR3 contains 14 residues. The V and J ends lost 8 bases and 8 bases respectively, with 21 bases between them. The CDR3 region is CASRPDIQGYGYTF. The CDR3 nucleotides are TGTGCCAGCCGCCCCGATATCCAGGGATACGGCTACACCTTC.

The chain links TRBV2 to TRBJ1-2; D gene unclear. Germline-derived CDR1 and CDR2 are SNHLY and FYNNEI. The V end lost 3 bases, the J end lost 4 bases, and 12 bases lay between the germline ends. There are 14 residues in the CDR3. CDR3 nucleotides: TGTGCCAGCAGTGACAGAGGTGATAGCTATGGCTACACCTTC. It encodes CASSDRGDSYGYTF.

The rearrangement uses TRBV12-3 or TRBV12-4 and TRBJ2-7; D call uncertain. The CDR3 runs 13 residues. Trimming removed 5 bases from V and 1 base from J, with 9 bases in between. CDR3 DNA sequence: TGTGCCAGCAGTCGGGCCGGTTCCTACGAGCAGTACTTC. It yields the protein CASSRAGSYEQYF.

This clone was found a few times. The chain carries TRBV5-1 and TRBJ1-1, with D uncertain. Trimming shortened V by 4 bases and J by 1 base, and 11 bases separated the two germline ends. CDR1 is SGHRS, CDR2 YFSETQ, per germline. CDR3 length: 14 amino acids. In DNA, the CDR3 is TGCGCCAGCAGCCCCTCGACCGAGAACACTGAAGCTTTCTTT. Its translation: CASSPSTENTEAFF.